A selection of T cell receptor beta chains follows, all from one sample in a study of shared clonotypes between healthy human individuals. The method was immunoSEQ multiplex PCR; TCRdb's version includes in-frame clones alone and lacks a portion of them. The data hold about 1 million clones, with 75% observed a single time. Input material: memory CD4+ T cells sorted from blood. The receptors originated from a man aged 18 to 30 in good health. Both conserved end residues are part of each CDR3. D genes are given only for firm matches. Expanded clones are given a class, and other clones once, few, many or no size at all.

d_call	v_call	j_call	clone_size	cdr3_nt	cdr3_aa
TRBD2	TRBV6-5	TRBJ2-1	.	TGTGCCAGCAGACCTAGCGGGGGGAATAATGAGCAGTTCTTC	CASRPSGGNNEQFF
TRBD2	TRBV7-7	TRBJ2-1	.	TGTGCTAGCAGCTTCTCAGCGGGAAGCACCCTTGATGAGCAGTTCTTC	CASSFSAGSTLDEQFF
.	TRBV5-1	TRBJ1-4	.	TGCGCCAGCAGCACAGCGGGACAACCTAATGAAAAACTGTTTTTT	CASSTAGQPNEKLFF
.	TRBV7-2	TRBJ2-7	once	TGTGCCAGCAGTTACGACTCTACCCGCGCCTACGAGCAGTACTTC	CASSYDSTRAYEQYF
TRBD1	TRBV6-5	TRBJ2-7	.	TGTGCCAGCACTCGAAGAGGGACAGAAGTCCACGAGCAGTACTTC	CASTRRGTEVHEQYF
.	TRBV20-1	TRBJ1-1	.	TGCAGTGCCCCGAACGTCACTGAAGCTTTCTTT	CSAPNVTEAFF
.	TRBV6-6	TRBJ1-4	.	TGTGCCAGCAGTAATAATGAAAAACTGTTTTTT	CASSNNEKLFF
.	TRBV23-1	TRBJ1-5	.	TGCGCCAGCAAAATTGGTAGCAATCAGCCCCAGCATTTT	CASKIGSNQPQHF
.	TRBV19	TRBJ2-3	few	TGTGCCAGTAGTAATAGCGGCGGAGATACGCAGTATTTT	CASSNSGGDTQYF
TRBD2	TRBV7-2	TRBJ2-4	.	TGTGCCAGCAGCATTCCCGGGACTAGCGGAAACATTCAGTACTTC	CASSIPGTSGNIQYF
TRBD1	TRBV16	TRBJ2-7	.	TGTGCCAGCAGCCAATCGTATTACTCCGGGACAGGGGACTACGAGCAGTACTTC	CASSQSYYSGTGDYEQYF
TRBD2	TRBV6-6	TRBJ2-2	.	TGTGCCAGCAGCCAAGCTAGCGGGGAGGCCACCGGGGAGCTGTTTTTT	CASSQASGEATGELFF
TRBD2	TRBV5-1	TRBJ2-1	few	TGCGCCAGCAGCTTGAGGGTTCGACTAGCGGGGGATGAGCAGTTCTTC	CASSLRVRLAGDEQFF
.	TRBV10-3	TRBJ2-2	few	TGTGCCACCTTAAGGGCAGAGAACACCGGGGAGCTGTTTTTT	CATLRAENTGELFF
.	TRBV19	TRBJ1-1	.	TGTGCCAGTAGTCGGATGCTTAACACTGAAGCTTTCTTT	CASSRMLNTEAFF
.	TRBV25-1	TRBJ1-2	.	TGTGCCAGCAGTGTCCCCGGGCCTACAGAGACCGGCTACACCTTC	CASSVPGPTETGYTF
TRBD2	TRBV7-6	TRBJ2-3	.	TGTGCCAGCACCCCCCCCGGGAGGCTTGATACGCAGTATTTT	CASTPPGRLDTQYF
TRBD1	TRBV6-5	TRBJ2-2	.	TGTGCCAGCAGTTACTCGAACAGGGGAAACGGGGAGCTGTTTTTT	CASSYSNRGNGELFF
.	TRBV10-2	TRBJ1-1	.	TGCGCCAGCAGCGACACCGGGGTGAACACTGAAGCTTTCTTT	CASSDTGVNTEAFF
.	TRBV6-5	TRBJ1-4	.	TGTGCCAGCAGTTACTCTCGCCACGGGGGAAACGAAAAACTGTTTTTT	CASSYSRHGGNEKLFF
.	TRBV9	TRBJ2-6	.	TGTGCCAGCACCCCCACCGGGGCCAACGTCCTGACTTTC	CASTPTGANVLTF
.	TRBV7-3	TRBJ1-2	.	TGTGCCAGCAGCTTAACTAGGGAGGGCTATGGCTACACCTTC	CASSLTREGYGYTF
TRBD2	TRBV29-1	TRBJ2-5	.	TGCAGCGTAGGGACTAGCGGAAGAGAAACCCAGTACTTC	CSVGTSGRETQYF
.	TRBV5-4	TRBJ2-6	.	TGTGCCAGCAGCTTGGCCGGATCTGGGGCCAACGTCCTGACTTTC	CASSLAGSGANVLTF
.	TRBV2	TRBJ1-1	many	TGTGCCAGCAGCTTTGGTCAGGGGACGACTGAAGCTTTCTTT	CASSFGQGTTEAFF
TRBD1	TRBV9	TRBJ1-4	.	TGTGCCAGCAGCGTTACAGGGGAGAGGGCTAATGAAAAACTGTTTTTT	CASSVTGERANEKLFF
TRBD1	TRBV9	TRBJ1-4	many	TGTGCCAGCAGCGCAGGACAGGGCTTGGGGAAACTGTTTTTT	CASSAGQGLGKLFF
TRBD1	TRBV6-6	TRBJ2-7	.	TGTGCCAGCAGGGAGGGACAGGGGCGCTTCTACGAGCAGTACTTC	CASREGQGRFYEQYF
TRBD1	TRBV6-5	TRBJ1-5	.	TGTGCCAGCAGTCGGACAGGGGGGAATCAGCCCCAGCATTTT	CASSRTGGNQPQHF
.	TRBV7-2	TRBJ1-5	.	TGTGCCAGCAGCCCCCAACAGGCTGGCGAGCCCCAGCATTTT	CASSPQQAGEPQHF
TRBD1	TRBV6-1	TRBJ2-7	few	TGTGCCAGCAGTGCTTTCGCCCCCGGGACAGGGAGCTACGAGCAGTACTTC	CASSAFAPGTGSYEQYF